Here is one T cell receptor (beta chain) with its context. Its matching antigen is unknown. The entry originates in a study of CD8+CD57+ T cells in acquired aplastic anemia. Across the study: Sorting CD4+ and CD8+ cells gave DNA averaging roughly 3.2 ug.

This CDR3 has 13 residues. Trimming removed 10 bases at V and 4 bases at J, with 16 bases between. Germline assignment: CDR1 ENHRY and CDR2 SYGVKD. Template material for TCR beta VDJ and CDR3 profiling consisted of genomic DNA. TCRdb re-analysed the reads in MiXCR, keeping a single row per CDR3 protein. Here the sample spans tens of thousands of distinct CDR3 sequences, around 80% being singletons. Overall study results and limits: No significant difference in CD8+ Simpson's diversity was found between patients and controls. Patients and controls shared 25 to 35 CD8+ CDR3 sequences, which appeared highly expressed in patients and within their immunodominant clones.

This sequence originates from a human donor in good health, serving as a control. The specimen was sorted CD4+, CD8+, or CD8+CD57+ T cells (not recorded which) from PBMCs. V and J are TRBV10-3 and TRBJ1-2; tentatively, D is TRBD1 (5 bases). CDR3 sequence: CATGGEAGYGYTF. CDR3 sequence (DNA): TGTGCCACCGGGGGGGAAGCTGGCTATGGCTACACCTTC.